What follows describes a single T cell receptor (beta chain). This entry comes from a study of blood T cell repertoires in COVID-19. Whole-study context: Sample material is recorded as cDNA or gDNA derived from T cells, B-cell-depleted T cells, or PBMCs.

Sequenced by immunoSEQ multiplex PCR; TCRdb stores in-frame clones only, minus some. The sample has 150,000 to 200,000 clones; around nine tenths are singletons. The CDR3 sequence is 13 residues long. Deletions cut 3 bases from V and 0 bases from J, with 8 bases between. Per the germline V gene, CDR1 is SQVTM and CDR2 is ANQGSEA. The chain has TRBV29-1 and TRBJ1-2; no reliable D call. Sequencing was performed on peripheral blood. The clonotype comes from a man in his fifties with acute or convalescent COVID-19. The CDR3 DNA follows: TGCAGCGTTGAGGTCAGATCTAACTATGGCTACACCTTC. Its protein product is CSVEVRSNYGYTF.